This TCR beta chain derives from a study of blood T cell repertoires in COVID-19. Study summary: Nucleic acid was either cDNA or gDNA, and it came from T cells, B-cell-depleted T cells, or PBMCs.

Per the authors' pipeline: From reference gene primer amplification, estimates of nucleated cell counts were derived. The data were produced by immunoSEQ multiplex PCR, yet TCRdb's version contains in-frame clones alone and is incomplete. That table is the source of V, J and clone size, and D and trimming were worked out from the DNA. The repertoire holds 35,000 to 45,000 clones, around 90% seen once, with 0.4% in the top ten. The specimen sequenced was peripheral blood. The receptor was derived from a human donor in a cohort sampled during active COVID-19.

For the CDR3, the DNA is TGTGCCAGCAGCCCCGGGACAGTTACTAATGAAAAACTGTTTTTT. It codes for CASSPGTVTNEKLFF. The chain is built from TRBV14 and TRBJ1-4, with 7 bases fitting TRBD1. CDR3 length: 15 residues. Trimming took 4 bases from V and 2 from J; bases not matched to a gene: 4. Germline CDR1 is SGHDN and CDR2 is FVKESK.